This entry features one TCR beta chain sequence. V lost 4 bases and J lost 1, with 11 bases in between. CDR1 GTSNPN and CDR2 SVGIG come from the germline V gene (reference sequence). The CDR3 totals 13 residues. The entry originates in a study of T cell changes during pregnancy in multiple sclerosis. Sequencing used immunoSEQ multiplex PCR; TCRdb keeps in-frame clones, though not all of them. The sample includes about 59,000 clones, nearly 95% seen only once; the top ten take more than 2%. The chain links TRBV30 to TRBJ2-7; TRBD2 is a possible D gene (6 bases). The source was CD8+ T cells from peripheral blood mononuclear cells, collected in the third trimester of pregnancy. This receptor was taken from a female donor with multiple sclerosis, enrolled in a pregnancy study. The CDR3 is CAWTGTSSYEQYF. CDR3 in DNA: TGTGCCTGGACCGGGACTTCGTCCTACGAGCAGTACTTC.